This is a list of T cell receptor beta chains from one sample in a study of cytomegalovirus exposure and HLA in healthy donors. This table comes from immunoSEQ multiplex PCR, and its TCRdb copy is limited to in-frame clones, with some not included. The profile shows about 200,000 clones, roughly 79% of them singletons. Sequenced input: PBMCs. All receptors come from a man aged 18-30 years in good health and CMV-seronegative. CDR3s include the opening cysteine and the closing phenylalanine or tryptophan. Each record gives: D gene, V gene, J gene, clone size, CDR3 protein, CDR3 DNA. The D gene is left open where the match is weak. Clone size, where shown, is once, few, many, or a class for clones that have expanded.

.	TRBV27	TRBJ2-3	.	CASSSRLATSHLSTDTQYF	TGTGCCAGCAGTTCACGGCTAGCTACATCTCACCTTAGCACAGATACGCAGTATTTT
.	TRBV11-2	TRBJ1-2	.	CASSSTDYGYTF	TGTGCCAGCAGCTCCACAGATTATGGCTACACCTTC
.	TRBV6-4	TRBJ2-7	once	CASSTGHDSYEQYF	TGTGCCAGTAGCACCGGACACGACTCCTACGAGCAGTACTTC
.	TRBV7-4	TRBJ1-3	.	CASSLGPGDRRSGNTIYF	TGTGCCAGCAGCTTAGGTCCGGGGGACCGTCGCTCTGGAAACACCATATATTTT
.	TRBV21-1	TRBJ1-2	.	CASSRRGGQGVGGYTF	TGTGCCAGCAGCAGACGCGGGGGACAGGGGGTAGGTGGCTACACCTTC
.	TRBV11-3	TRBJ2-3	.	CASTGTRYSTDTQYF	TGTGCCAGCACCGGGACAAGATATAGCACAGATACGCAGTATTTT
.	TRBV7-2	TRBJ1-2	.	CASSPSEGYGYTF	TGTGCCAGCAGCCCCTCCGAGGGCTATGGCTACACCTTC
TRBD2	TRBV10-3	TRBJ2-3	once	CATFQRGKADTQYF	TGTGCCACCTTCCAGCGGGGAAAGGCAGATACGCAGTATTTT
.	TRBV14	TRBJ1-5	.	CASSQEGGTHQPQHF	TGTGCCAGCAGCCAAGAAGGAGGGACCCATCAGCCCCAGCATTTT
.	TRBV4-3	TRBJ1-1	few	CASSQDSDSNTEAFF	TGCGCCAGCAGCCAAGATAGTGACTCGAACACTGAAGCTTTCTTT
TRBD2	TRBV10-3	TRBJ2-3	.	CAIAASGSGTDTQYF	TGTGCCATCGCGGCTAGCGGGAGTGGGACAGATACGCAGTATTTT
.	TRBV5-5	TRBJ1-1	.	CASSASSGGLNTEAFF	TGTGCCAGCAGCGCCTCCTCGGGGGGTCTTAACACTGAAGCTTTCTTT
TRBD2	TRBV19	TRBJ2-7	.	CASRYLAAPVYEQYF	TGTGCCAGTAGATACCTAGCGGCCCCTGTATACGAGCAGTACTTC
TRBD2	TRBV2	TRBJ2-1	.	CARLTFGLAGGAEQFF	TGTGCCAGGCTAACCTTCGGACTAGCGGGGGGGGCAGAGCAGTTCTTC
.	TRBV7-2	TRBJ1-1	.	CASSPNRNTEAFF	TGTGCCAGCAGCCCGAACAGGAACACTGAAGCTTTCTTT
TRBD2	TRBV9	TRBJ2-1	.	CASSPPGIAGFYNEQFF	TGTGCCAGCAGCCCTCCGGGGATAGCGGGCTTCTACAATGAGCAGTTCTTC
TRBD1	TRBV5-1	TRBJ1-1	.	CASSMQGTENTEAFF	TGCGCCAGCAGTATGCAGGGGACAGAGAACACTGAAGCTTTCTTT
.	TRBV30	TRBJ2-6	.	CAWSVRTASSGANVLTF	TGTGCCTGGAGTGTACGGACAGCCTCTTCTGGGGCCAACGTCCTGACTTTC
.	TRBV29-1	TRBJ2-7	once	CSVQRGGSSYEQYF	TGCAGCGTCCAAAGGGGGGGGTCCTCCTACGAGCAGTACTTC
.	TRBV5-6	TRBJ1-3	.	CASSLEDNSGNTIYF	TGTGCCAGCAGCTTGGAGGACAACTCTGGAAACACCATATATTTT
TRBD1	TRBV11-1	TRBJ2-2	.	CASSAKGAGDTGELFF	TGTGCCAGCAGCGCCAAGGGGGCCGGGGACACCGGGGAGCTGTTTTTT
.	TRBV18	TRBJ1-2	.	CASSPRNRDNYGYTF	TGTGCCAGCTCACCACGGAACAGAGACAACTATGGCTACACCTTC
.	TRBV25-1	TRBJ2-7	.	CASSDSQLPFEQYF	TGTGCCAGCAGTGATTCACAGCTCCCTTTTGAGCAGTACTTC
.	TRBV25-1	TRBJ1-2	.	CASSEFGGANYGYTF	TGTGCCAGCAGTGAATTTGGGGGGGCCAACTATGGCTACACCTTC
TRBD2	TRBV6-1	TRBJ2-5	.	CASSPAGFQETQYF	TGTGCCAGCTCCCCAGCGGGATTCCAAGAGACCCAGTACTTC
.	TRBV29-1	TRBJ1-3	.	CSVGPGGAGNTIYF	TGCAGCGTTGGACCAGGAGGGGCTGGAAACACCATATATTTT
TRBD2	TRBV6-1	TRBJ2-1	few	CASSDLAGVSEQFF	TGTGCCAGCAGTGATTTAGCGGGAGTCTCTGAGCAGTTCTTC
TRBD1	TRBV6-1	TRBJ2-3	.	CASSVGDRAQYF	TGTGCCAGCAGTGTGGGGGACAGGGCGCAGTATTTT
.	TRBV29-1	TRBJ2-1	.	CSVEKWGDNEQFF	TGCAGCGTTGAGAAATGGGGCGACAATGAGCAGTTCTTC
.	TRBV7-8	TRBJ1-1	.	CATSETGREAFF	TGTGCCACCTCGGAGACAGGACGTGAAGCTTTCTTT
.	TRBV29-1	TRBJ2-1	.	CSVSRTTTNEQFF	TGCAGCGTTTCCAGGACAACGACGAATGAGCAGTTCTTC
.	TRBV30	TRBJ2-2	few	CATPNQRAWAGELFF	TGTGCCACACCGAACCAGCGGGCTTGGGCCGGGGAGCTGTTTTTT
TRBD2	TRBV10-3	TRBJ2-1	.	CAISAGGANEQFF	TGTGCCATCAGTGCGGGGGGGGCGAATGAGCAGTTCTTC
TRBD1	TRBV27	TRBJ2-7	.	CASSLSGTGGHEQYF	TGTGCCAGCAGTTTATCGGGGACAGGGGGACACGAGCAGTACTTC
.	TRBV19	TRBJ1-2	.	CASSTETGTLTNYGYTF	TGTGCCAGTAGTACCGAGACCGGGACACTCACTAACTATGGCTACACCTTC
.	TRBV6-6	TRBJ2-7	.	CASSSLTGFSYEQYF	TGTGCCAGCAGTTCACTGACAGGTTTCTCCTACGAGCAGTACTTC
TRBD1	TRBV19	TRBJ1-5	.	CASSFPDRGGGNQPQHF	TGTGCCAGTAGTTTCCCAGACAGGGGGGGTGGCAATCAGCCCCAGCATTTT
.	TRBV7-8	TRBJ2-7	.	CASSRTGGGLAYEQYF	TGTGCCAGCAGCCGTACGGGGGGCGGACTCGCCTACGAGCAGTACTTC
TRBD1	TRBV6-6	TRBJ1-1	few	CASSYRDSGTEAFF	TGTGCCAGCAGTTACCGGGACAGCGGCACTGAAGCTTTCTTT
.	TRBV15	TRBJ2-5	.	CATSNRDIGETQYF	TGTGCCACCAGCAATCGGGACATTGGAGAGACCCAGTACTTC
TRBD1	TRBV4-2	TRBJ2-1	.	CASSPQGQGANEQFF	TGTGCCAGCAGCCCCCAAGGGCAGGGGGCGAATGAGCAGTTCTTC
TRBD1	TRBV5-6	TRBJ2-1	.	CASSLGTGTPHEQFF	TGTGCCAGCAGCTTGGGGACAGGGACCCCCCATGAGCAGTTCTTC
.	TRBV7-2	TRBJ1-5	many	CASSQGGEAQPQHF	TGTGCCAGCAGCCAAGGGGGAGAGGCACAGCCCCAGCATTTT
TRBD1	TRBV27	TRBJ2-5	once	CASSSTGYQETQYF	TGTGCCAGCAGTTCGACAGGGTACCAAGAGACCCAGTACTTC
TRBD2	TRBV6-4	TRBJ2-3	few	CASSVEGGSTDTQYF	TGTGCCAGCAGTGTCGAGGGAGGGAGCACAGATACGCAGTATTTT